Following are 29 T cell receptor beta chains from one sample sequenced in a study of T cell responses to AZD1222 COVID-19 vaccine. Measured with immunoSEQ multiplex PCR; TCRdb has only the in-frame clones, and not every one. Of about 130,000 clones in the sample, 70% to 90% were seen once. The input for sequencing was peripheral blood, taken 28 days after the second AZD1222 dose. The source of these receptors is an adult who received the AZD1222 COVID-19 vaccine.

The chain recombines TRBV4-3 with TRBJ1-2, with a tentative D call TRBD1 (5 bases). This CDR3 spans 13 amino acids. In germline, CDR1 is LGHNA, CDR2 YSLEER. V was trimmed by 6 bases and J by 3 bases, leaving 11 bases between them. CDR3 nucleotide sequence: TGCGCCAGCAGACAGGATCCGGACTATGGCTACACCTTC. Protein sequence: CASRQDPDYGYTF.

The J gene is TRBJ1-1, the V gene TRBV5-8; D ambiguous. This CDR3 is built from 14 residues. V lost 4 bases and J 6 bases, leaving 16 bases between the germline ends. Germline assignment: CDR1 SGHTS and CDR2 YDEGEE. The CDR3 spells CASSPSRYFPEAFF. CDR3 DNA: TGTGCCAGCAGCCCTTCACGATACTTTCCTGAAGCTTTCTTT. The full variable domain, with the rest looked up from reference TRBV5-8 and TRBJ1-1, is EAGVTQSPTHLIKTRGQQATLRCSPISGHTSVYWYQQALGLGLQFLLWYDEGEERNRGNFPPRFSGRQFPNYSSELNVNALELEDSALYLCASSPSRYFPEAFFGQGTRLTVV.

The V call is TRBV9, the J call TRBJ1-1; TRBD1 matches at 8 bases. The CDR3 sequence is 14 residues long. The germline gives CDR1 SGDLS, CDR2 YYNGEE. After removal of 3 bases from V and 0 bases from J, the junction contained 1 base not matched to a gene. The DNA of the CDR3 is TGTGCCAGCAGCGGACAGGGGCTGAACACTGAAGCTTTCTTT. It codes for CASSGQGLNTEAFF.

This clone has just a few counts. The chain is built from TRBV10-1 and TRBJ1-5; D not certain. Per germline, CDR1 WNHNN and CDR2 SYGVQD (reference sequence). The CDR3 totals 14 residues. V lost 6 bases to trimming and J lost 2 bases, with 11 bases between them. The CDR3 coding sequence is TGCGCCAGCAGGGGGAAATGGGGCAATCAGCCCCAGCATTTT. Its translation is CASRGKWGNQPQHF.

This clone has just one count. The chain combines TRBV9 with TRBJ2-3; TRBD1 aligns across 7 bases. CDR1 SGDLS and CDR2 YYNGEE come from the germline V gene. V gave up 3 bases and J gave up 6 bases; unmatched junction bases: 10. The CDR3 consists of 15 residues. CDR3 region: CASSARQGLDDTQYF. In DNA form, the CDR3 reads TGTGCCAGCAGCGCCCGACAGGGTTTAGACGATACGCAGTATTTT.

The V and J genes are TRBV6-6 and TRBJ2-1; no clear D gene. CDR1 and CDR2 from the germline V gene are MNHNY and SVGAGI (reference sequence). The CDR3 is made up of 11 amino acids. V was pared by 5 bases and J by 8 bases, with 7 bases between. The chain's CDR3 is CASSPNDEQFF. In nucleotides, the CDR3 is TGTGCCAGCAGTCCTAACGATGAGCAGTTCTTC.

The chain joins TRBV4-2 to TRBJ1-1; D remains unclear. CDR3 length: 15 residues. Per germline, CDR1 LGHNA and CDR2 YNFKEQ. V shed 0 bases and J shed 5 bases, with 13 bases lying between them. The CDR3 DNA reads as TGTGCCAGCAGCCAAGAAGTAGGCGGCCGAACTGAAGCTTTCTTT. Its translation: CASSQEVGGRTEAFF.

The CDR3 coding sequence is TGTGCCAGTAGTGTAGTGGAAGGCTACAATGAGCAGTTCTTC. As protein: CASSVVEGYNEQFF. This sequence joins TRBV19 and TRBJ2-1; D gene unclear. In germline, CDR1 is LNHDA, CDR2 SQIVND (reference sequence). The CDR3 has 14 residues. V lost 5 bases to trimming and J lost 3 bases, with 11 bases between them.

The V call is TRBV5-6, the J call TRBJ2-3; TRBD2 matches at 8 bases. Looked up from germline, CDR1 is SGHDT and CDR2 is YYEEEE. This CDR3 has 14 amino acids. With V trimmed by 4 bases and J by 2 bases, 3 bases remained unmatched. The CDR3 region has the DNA TGTGCCAGCAGCCATAGCGGGATCACAGATACGCAGTATTTT. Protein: CASSHSGITDTQYF.

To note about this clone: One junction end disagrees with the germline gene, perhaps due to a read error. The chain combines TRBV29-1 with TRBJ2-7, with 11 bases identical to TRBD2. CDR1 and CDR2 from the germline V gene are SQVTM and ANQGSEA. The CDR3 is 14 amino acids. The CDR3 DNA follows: TGCAGCGTTCTTCTCCCCCTAGCGGGAGGCCTCATCCACTTC. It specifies CSVLLPLAGGLIHF.

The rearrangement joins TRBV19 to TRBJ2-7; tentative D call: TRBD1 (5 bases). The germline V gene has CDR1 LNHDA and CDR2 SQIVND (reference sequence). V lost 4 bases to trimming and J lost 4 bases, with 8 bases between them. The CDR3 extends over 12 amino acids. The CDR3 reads CASSTPGYEQYF. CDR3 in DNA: TGTGCCAGTAGTACACCAGGGTACGAGCAGTACTTC.

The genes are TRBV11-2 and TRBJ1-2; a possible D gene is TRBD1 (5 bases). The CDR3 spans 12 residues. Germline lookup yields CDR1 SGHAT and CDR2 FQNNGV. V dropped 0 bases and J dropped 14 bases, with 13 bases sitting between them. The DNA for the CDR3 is TGTGCCAGCAGCTTAGATAAGGGACGAGGTACCTTC. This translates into CASSLDKGRGTF.

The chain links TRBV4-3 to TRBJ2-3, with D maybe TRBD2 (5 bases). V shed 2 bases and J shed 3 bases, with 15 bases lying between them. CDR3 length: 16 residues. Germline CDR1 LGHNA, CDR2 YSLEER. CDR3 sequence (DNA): TGCGCCAGCAGCCAACAGGCAGCGACGGGGACAGATACGCAGTATTTT. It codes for CASSQQAATGTDTQYF.

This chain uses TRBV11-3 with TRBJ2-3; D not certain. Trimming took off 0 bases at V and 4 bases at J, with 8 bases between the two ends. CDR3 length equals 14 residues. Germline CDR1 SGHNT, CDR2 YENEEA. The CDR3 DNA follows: TGTGCCAGCAGCTTAGATTGGTTTGCAGATACGCAGTATTTT. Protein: CASSLDWFADTQYF.

CDR3 nucleotide sequence: TGTGCCAGCAGTTCCCAGGTTCATGAGCAGTTCTTC. Translating it yields CASSSQVHEQFF. The V and J genes are TRBV12-3 or TRBV12-4 and TRBJ2-1; unclear D gene. The CDR3 contains 12 residues. V was shortened by 4 bases and J by 8 bases, with 9 bases between the two germline ends.

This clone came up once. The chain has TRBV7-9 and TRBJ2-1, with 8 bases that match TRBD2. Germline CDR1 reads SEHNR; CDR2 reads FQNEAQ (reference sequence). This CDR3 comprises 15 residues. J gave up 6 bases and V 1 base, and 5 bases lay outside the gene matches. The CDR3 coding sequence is TGTGCCAGCAGCTTAGACGGGAGGGCTACCAATGAGCAGTTCTTC. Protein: CASSLDGRATNEQFF.

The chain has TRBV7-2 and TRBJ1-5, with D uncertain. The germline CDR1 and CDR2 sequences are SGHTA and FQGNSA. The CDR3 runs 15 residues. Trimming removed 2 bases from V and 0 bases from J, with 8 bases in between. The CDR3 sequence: CASSLSKVSNQPQHF. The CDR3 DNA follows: TGTGCCAGCAGCTTATCAAAGGTTAGCAATCAGCCCCAGCATTTT.

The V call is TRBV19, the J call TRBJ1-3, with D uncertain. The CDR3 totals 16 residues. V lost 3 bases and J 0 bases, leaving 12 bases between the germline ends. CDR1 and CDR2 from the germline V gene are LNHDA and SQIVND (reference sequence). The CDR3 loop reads CASSIILRSSGNTIYF. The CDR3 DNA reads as TGTGCCAGTAGTATCATCCTCCGGTCCTCTGGAAACACCATATATTTT.

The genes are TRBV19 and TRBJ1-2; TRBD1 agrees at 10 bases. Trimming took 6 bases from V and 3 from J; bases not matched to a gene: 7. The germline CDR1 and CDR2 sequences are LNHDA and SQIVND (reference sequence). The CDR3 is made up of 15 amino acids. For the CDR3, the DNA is TGTGCCAGTAGGCGCCGGGGACAGGGGCACTATGGCTACACCTTC. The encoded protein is CASRRRGQGHYGYTF.

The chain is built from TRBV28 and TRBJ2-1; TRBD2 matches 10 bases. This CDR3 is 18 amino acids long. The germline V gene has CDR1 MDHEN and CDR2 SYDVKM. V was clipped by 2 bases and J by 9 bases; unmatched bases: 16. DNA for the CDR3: TGTGCCAGCAGTTTACTGATTCCGCTAGCGGGAGATCGGGTTGAGCAGTTCTTC. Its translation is CASSLLIPLAGDRVEQFF.

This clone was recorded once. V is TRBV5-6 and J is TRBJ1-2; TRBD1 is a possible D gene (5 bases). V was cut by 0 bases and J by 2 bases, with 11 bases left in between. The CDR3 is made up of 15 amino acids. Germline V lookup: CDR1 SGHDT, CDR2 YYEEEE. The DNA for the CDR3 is TGTGCCAGCAGCTTGGCGGACACCCTGAACTATGGCTACACCTTC. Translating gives CASSLADTLNYGYTF.

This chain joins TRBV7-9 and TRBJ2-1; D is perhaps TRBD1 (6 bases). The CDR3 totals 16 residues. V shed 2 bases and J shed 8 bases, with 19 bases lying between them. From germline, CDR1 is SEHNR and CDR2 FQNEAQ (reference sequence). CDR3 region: CASSLFGGPKGDEQFF. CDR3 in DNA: TGTGCCAGCAGCTTATTCGGCGGGCCTAAGGGGGATGAGCAGTTCTTC.

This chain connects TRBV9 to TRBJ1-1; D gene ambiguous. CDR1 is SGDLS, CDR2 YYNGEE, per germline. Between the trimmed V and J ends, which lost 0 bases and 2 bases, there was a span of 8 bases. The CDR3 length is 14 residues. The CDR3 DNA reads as TGTGCCAGCAGCGTAGCTGGAGCAAACACTGAAGCTTTCTTT. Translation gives CASSVAGANTEAFF.

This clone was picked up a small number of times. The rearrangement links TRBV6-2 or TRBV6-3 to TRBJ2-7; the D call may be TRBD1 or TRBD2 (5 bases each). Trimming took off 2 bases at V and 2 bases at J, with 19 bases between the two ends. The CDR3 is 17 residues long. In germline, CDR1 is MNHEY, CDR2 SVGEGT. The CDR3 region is CASSYPIRGSPTYEQYF. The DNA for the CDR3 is TGTGCCAGCAGTTACCCCATCCGGGGCTCACCAACCTACGAGCAGTACTTC.

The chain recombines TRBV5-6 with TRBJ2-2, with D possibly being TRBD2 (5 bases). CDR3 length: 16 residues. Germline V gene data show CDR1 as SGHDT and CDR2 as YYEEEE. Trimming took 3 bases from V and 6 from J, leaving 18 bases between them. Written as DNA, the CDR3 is TGTGCCAGCAGCTCTGGCACATCGGGGTGGGCCGGGGAGCTGTTTTTT. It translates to CASSSGTSGWAGELFF. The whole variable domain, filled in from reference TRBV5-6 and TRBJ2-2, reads DAGVTQSPTHLIKTRGQQVTLRCSPKSGHDTVSWYQQALGQGPQFIFQYYEEEERQRGNFPDRFSGHQFPNYSSELNVNALLLGDSALYLCASSSGTSGWAGELFFGEGSRLTVL.

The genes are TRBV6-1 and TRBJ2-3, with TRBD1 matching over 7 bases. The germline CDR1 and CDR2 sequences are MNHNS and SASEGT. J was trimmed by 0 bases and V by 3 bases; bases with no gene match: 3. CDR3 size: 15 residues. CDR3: CASSDLTGSTDTQYF. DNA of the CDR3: TGTGCCAGCAGTGATTTGACAGGGAGCACAGATACGCAGTATTTT.

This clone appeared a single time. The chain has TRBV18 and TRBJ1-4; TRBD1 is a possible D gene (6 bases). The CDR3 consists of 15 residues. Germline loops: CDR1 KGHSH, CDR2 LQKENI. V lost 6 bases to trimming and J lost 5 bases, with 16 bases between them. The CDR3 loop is CASSPAGAGNEKLFF. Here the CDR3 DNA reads TGTGCCAGCTCCCCCGCGGGGGCCGGGAATGAAAAACTGTTTTTT.

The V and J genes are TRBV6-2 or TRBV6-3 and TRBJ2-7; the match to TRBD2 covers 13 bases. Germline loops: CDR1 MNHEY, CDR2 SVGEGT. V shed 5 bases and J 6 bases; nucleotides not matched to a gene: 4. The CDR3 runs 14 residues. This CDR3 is CASSTGTSGIEQYF. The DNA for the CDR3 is TGTGCCAGCAGTACCGGGACTAGCGGGATCGAGCAGTACTTC.

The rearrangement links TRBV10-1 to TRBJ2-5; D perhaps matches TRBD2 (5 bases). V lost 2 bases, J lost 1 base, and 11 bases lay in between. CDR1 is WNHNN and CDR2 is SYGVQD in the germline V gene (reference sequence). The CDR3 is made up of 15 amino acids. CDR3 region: CASSEPLGAQETQYF. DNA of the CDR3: TGCGCCAGCAGTGAGCCCCTGGGAGCCCAAGAGACCCAGTACTTC.